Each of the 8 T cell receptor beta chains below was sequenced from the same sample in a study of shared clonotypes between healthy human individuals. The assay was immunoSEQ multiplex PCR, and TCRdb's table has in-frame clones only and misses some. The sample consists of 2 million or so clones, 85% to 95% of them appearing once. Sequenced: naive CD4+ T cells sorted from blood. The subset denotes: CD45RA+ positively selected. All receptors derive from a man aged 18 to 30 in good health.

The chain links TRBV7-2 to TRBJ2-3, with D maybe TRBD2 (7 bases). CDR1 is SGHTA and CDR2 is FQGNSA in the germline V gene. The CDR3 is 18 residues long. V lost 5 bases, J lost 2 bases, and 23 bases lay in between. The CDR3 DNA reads TGTGCCAGCAGCCCCCTCGGGGGGCAGAGACTTATCACAGATACGCAGTATTTT. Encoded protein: CASSPLGGQRLITDTQYF.

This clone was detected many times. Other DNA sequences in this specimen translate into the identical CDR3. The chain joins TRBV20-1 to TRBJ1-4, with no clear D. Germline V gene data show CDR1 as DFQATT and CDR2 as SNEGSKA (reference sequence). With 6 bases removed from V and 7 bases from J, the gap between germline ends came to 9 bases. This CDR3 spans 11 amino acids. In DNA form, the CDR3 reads TGCAGTGCCCTAATTGGTGAAAAACTGTTTTTT. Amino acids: CSALIGEKLFF.

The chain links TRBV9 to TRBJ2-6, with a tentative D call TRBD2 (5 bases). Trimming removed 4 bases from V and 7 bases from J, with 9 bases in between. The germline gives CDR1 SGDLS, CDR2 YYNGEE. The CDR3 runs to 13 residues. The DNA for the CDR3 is TGTGCCAGCAGCACCGAGGGTGCCAACGTCCTGACTTTC. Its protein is CASSTEGANVLTF.

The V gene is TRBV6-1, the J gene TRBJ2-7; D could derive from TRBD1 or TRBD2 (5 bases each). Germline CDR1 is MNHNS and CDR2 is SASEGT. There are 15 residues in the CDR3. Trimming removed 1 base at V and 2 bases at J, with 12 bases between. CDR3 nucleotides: TGTGCCAGCAGTGAAGTGGTAGGGACCACCTACGAGCAGTACTTC. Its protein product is CASSEVVGTTYEQYF.

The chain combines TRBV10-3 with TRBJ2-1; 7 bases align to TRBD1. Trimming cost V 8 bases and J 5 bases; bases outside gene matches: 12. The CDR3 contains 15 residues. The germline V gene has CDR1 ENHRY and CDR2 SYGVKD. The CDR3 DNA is TGTGCCATCGCCCCCAGGACAGGCGAGAACAATGAGCAGTTCTTC. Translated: CAIAPRTGENNEQFF.

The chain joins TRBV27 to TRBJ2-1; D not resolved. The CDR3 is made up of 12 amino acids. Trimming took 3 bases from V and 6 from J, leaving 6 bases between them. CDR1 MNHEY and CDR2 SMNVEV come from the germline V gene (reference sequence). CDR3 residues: CASSFIGNEQFF. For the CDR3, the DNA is TGTGCCAGCAGTTTTATAGGCAATGAGCAGTTCTTC.

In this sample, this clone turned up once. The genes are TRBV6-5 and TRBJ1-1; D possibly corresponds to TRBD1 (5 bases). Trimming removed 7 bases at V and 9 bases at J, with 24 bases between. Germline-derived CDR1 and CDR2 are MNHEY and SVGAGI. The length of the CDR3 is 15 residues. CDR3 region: CASNRGSKWTSQAFF. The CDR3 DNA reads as TGTGCCAGCAACCGGGGGTCGAAGTGGACCAGCCAAGCTTTCTTT.

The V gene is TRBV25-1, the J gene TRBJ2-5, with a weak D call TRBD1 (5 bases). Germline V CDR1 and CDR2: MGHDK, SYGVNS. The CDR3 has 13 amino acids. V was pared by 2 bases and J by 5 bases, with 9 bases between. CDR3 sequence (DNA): TGTGCCAGCAGTGAACAGGGTTGGGAGACCCAGTACTTC. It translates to CASSEQGWETQYF.